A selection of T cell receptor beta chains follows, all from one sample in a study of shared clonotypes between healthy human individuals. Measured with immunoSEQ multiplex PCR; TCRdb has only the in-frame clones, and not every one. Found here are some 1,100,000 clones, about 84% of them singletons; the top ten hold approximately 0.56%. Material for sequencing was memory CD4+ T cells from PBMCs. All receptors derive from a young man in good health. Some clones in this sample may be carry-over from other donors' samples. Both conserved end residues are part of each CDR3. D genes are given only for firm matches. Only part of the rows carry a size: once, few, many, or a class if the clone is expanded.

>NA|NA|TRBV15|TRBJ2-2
TGTGCCACCAGCAGAGATCCCGCGGGTCCCGGGGAGCTGTTTTTT
CATSRDPAGPGELFF
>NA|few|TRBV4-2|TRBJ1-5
TGTGCCAGCAGCCAAGACGCAGGCAATCAGCCCCAGCATTTT
CASSQDAGNQPQHF
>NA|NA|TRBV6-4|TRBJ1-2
TGTGCCAGCAGTGCCGCGTGGGGGAATGGCTACACCTTC
CASSAAWGNGYTF
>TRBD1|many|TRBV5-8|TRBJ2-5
TGTGCCAGCAGCCCCTGGACAGGGACCTACCAAGAGACCCAGTACTTC
CASSPWTGTYQETQYF
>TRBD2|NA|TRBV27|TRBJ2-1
TGTGCCAGCAGTTTATCCTCTACGGGACTAGCGGGAGACAATGAGCAGTTCTTC
CASSLSSTGLAGDNEQFF
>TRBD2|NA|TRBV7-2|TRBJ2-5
TGTGCCAGCAGCTTAGCCGCGGTAGCGGGCTCGTGGGAGACCCAGTACTTC
CASSLAAVAGSWETQYF
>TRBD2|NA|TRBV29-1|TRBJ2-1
TGCAGCGCGGAGGGGCGGGAGGGCCGCAGTGAGCAGTTCTTC
CSAEGREGRSEQFF
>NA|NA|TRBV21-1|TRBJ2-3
TGTGCCAGCAGCCCAGAACAGGGCCCAGATACGCAGTATTTT
CASSPEQGPDTQYF
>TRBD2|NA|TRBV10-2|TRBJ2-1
TGCGCCAGCAGTGATCCTGGACTAGCGGGAGATAGCGGGAGGCAGTTCTTC
CASSDPGLAGDSGRQFF
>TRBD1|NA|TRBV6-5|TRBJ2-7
TGTGCCAGCAGTTCCGGGACAGGGGGTGGGCAGTACTTC
CASSSGTGGGQYF
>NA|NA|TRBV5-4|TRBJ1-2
TGTGCCAGCAGCTTGGAACAGGGAGGCTATGGCTACACCTTC
CASSLEQGGYGYTF
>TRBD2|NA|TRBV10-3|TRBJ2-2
TGTGCCATCAGGCCCGGGGACGGACTAGCGGGAGAGAGGGGCACCGGGGAGCTGTTTTTT
CAIRPGDGLAGERGTGELFF
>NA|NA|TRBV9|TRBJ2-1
TGTGCCAGCAGCCCGGGGGGCTATGAGCAGTTCTTC
CASSPGGYEQFF
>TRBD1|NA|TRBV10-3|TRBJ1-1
TGTGCCACCACACAGGGGGCTACTTTCGCTGAAGCTTTCTTT
CATTQGATFAEAFF
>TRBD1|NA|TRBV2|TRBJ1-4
TGTGCCAGCAGGACGGACAGGGGGGAAAAACTGTTTTTT
CASRTDRGEKLFF
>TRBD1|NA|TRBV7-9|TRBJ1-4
TGTGCCAGCAGCTTAGGGACAGGGGTTGAAAAACTGTTTTTT
CASSLGTGVEKLFF
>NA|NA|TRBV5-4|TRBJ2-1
TGTGCCAGCAGCCGGGCCAATGAGCAGTTCTTC
CASSRANEQFF
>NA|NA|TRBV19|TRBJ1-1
TGTGCCAGTAGGCTAAGGGCTGAAGCTTTCTTT
CASRLRAEAFF
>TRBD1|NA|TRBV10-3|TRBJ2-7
TGTGCCATCAGGGGTAAAGGGGGCGTGGACGAGCAGTACTTC
CAIRGKGGVDEQYF
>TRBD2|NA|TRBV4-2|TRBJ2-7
TGTGCCAGCAGCCAAGCGGGCGGGAGAGAAGAGCAGTACTTC
CASSQAGGREEQYF
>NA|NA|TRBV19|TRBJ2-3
TGTGCCAGTAGTAGTCGGGGGGCTAGCACAGATACGCAGTATTTT
CASSSRGASTDTQYF
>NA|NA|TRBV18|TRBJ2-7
TGTGCCAGCTCACCAGGGGGTAGCGGCTACGAGCAGTACTTC
CASSPGGSGYEQYF
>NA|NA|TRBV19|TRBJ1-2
TGTGCCAGTAGTATAAGACTAGCTAACTATGGCTACACCTTC
CASSIRLANYGYTF
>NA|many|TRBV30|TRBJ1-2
TGTGCCTGGAATGGTTTCGTTGATGGCTACACCTTC
CAWNGFVDGYTF
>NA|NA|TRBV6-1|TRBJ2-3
TGTGCCAGCAGTGAAAAAAGGGGCTTGACAGATACGCAGTATTTT
CASSEKRGLTDTQYF
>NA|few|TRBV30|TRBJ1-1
TGTGCCTGGAGTGTACGGGGGGCAGGGCGCCCGCCGATGAACACTGAAGCTTTCTTT
CAWSVRGAGRPPMNTEAFF
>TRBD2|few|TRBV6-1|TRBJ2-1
TGTGCCAGCAGTGAACGGGGAGGGAGCAATGAGCAGTTCTTC
CASSERGGSNEQFF
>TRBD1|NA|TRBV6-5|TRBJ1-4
TGTGCCAGCACCCCAGGGGGTTCTAATGAAAAACTGTTTTTT
CASTPGGSNEKLFF
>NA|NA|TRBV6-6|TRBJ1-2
TGTGCCAGCAGCAGGGACCAAAACTATGGCTACACCTTC
CASSRDQNYGYTF
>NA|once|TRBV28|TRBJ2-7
TGTGCCAGCAGTTTACCCGGGACCGCGACCTACGAGCAGTACTTC
CASSLPGTATYEQYF
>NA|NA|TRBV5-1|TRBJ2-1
TGCGCCAGCAGCCCCCTGGGGGGGCGGGTTTCCTACAATGAGCAGTTCTTC
CASSPLGGRVSYNEQFF
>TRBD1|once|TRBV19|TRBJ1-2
TGTGCCAGTAGTATTCCGGGACAGGGGTTTTTGTACACCTTC
CASSIPGQGFLYTF
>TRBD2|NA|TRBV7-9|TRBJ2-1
TGTGCCAGCAGCTTAGCGTATAGCGGGGAGCAGTTCTTC
CASSLAYSGEQFF
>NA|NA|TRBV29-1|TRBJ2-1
TGCAGCGTTGAAAGTACGGTCTACAATGAGCAGTTCTTC
CSVESTVYNEQFF
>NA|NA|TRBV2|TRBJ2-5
TGTGCCAGCAACTCCCAAGGGGGGGGAACGGAGACCCAGTACTTC
CASNSQGGGTETQYF
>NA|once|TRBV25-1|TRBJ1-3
TGTGCCACCAAGCAGGGATCGGGAAACACCATATATTTT
CATKQGSGNTIYF
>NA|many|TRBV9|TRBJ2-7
TGTGCCAGCAGCCAACACCAGGGAGCGTACGACGAGCAGTACTTC
CASSQHQGAYDEQYF
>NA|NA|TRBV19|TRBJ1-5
TGTGCCAGTAGTGAGGAGGGGCTGAGGAATCAGCCCCAGCATTTT
CASSEEGLRNQPQHF
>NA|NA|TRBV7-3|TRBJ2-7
TGTGCCAGCAGCTCGAGAATGGAGCAGTACTTC
CASSSRMEQYF
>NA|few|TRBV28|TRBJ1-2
TGTGCCAGCAGTTTAAACGAGAGAAGCTATGGCTACACCTTC
CASSLNERSYGYTF
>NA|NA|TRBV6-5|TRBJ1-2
TGTGCCAGCAGTAAGGAGGGTTTATATGGCTACACCTTC
CASSKEGLYGYTF
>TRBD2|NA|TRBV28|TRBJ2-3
TGTGCCAGCAGACGGACTAGCGGGAGGGGGGATACGCAGTATTTT
CASRRTSGRGDTQYF
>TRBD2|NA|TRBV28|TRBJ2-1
TGTGCCAGCAGATCAACCGGGACTAGCTCCTGGGATGAGCAGTTCTTC
CASRSTGTSSWDEQFF
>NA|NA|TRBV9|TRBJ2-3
TGTGCCAGCAGCGTAGTTCCCCGGGAGTGGGGCACAGATACGCAGTATTTT
CASSVVPREWGTDTQYF
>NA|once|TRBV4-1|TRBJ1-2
TGCGCCAGCAGCCAAGATGATAACAGGGTAGACTATGGCTACACCTTC
CASSQDDNRVDYGYTF
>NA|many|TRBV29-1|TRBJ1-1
TGCAGCGGTACGACACCGAACGCTGAAGCTTTCTTT
CSGTTPNAEAFF
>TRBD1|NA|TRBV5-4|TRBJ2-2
TGTGCCAACACCTTACCGGGACAGGCGAACACCGGGGAGCTGTTTTTT
CANTLPGQANTGELFF
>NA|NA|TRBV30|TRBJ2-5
TGTGCCTGGTCTTCTCAAGAGACCCAGTACTTC
CAWSSQETQYF
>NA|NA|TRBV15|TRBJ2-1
TGTGCCACCAGCAGAGACGTTTTAAGAACCTCCTACAATGAGCAGTTCTTC
CATSRDVLRTSYNEQFF
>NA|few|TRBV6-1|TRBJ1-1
TGTGCCAGCAGCCCACCGACAGTAAACACTGAAGCTTTCTTT
CASSPPTVNTEAFF
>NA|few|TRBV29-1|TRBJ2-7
TGCAGCGTTAGGGGGGGCTCCGAGCAGTACTTC
CSVRGGSEQYF